In its sample, the clone carrying this T cell receptor beta chain was seen many times. The target antigen is unknown. This entry comes from a study of neurological immune-mediated disorders. Synthesis of cDNA was carried out by template-switch 5'RACE. The reaction used 10-nucleotide random UMIs. TCRdb passed the 5' RACE reads through MiXCR, listing each CDR3 protein once. The table records some 50,000 distinct CDR3 sequences, roughly 2% of them present only once. Study-wide results and caveats: None of the CDR3 amino acid sequences of expanded clones recurred across subjects, suggesting private repertoires in all groups. Among 34 multiple sclerosis patients, phylogenetic grouping put the repertoires of 18 into a single related-CDR3 cluster, a possible signature.

Germline lookup yields CDR1 KGHDR and CDR2 SFDVKD. The CDR3 loop spans 15 amino acids. V was shortened by 5 bases and J by 3 bases, with 16 bases between the two germline ends. The sample was PBMCs. The rearrangement links TRBV24-1 to TRBJ2-7; D is undetermined. The sequence was obtained from a woman aged 40 to 49 with multiple sclerosis. DNA for the CDR3: TGTGCCACCAGTGTCACCCGAAACACGTGCTACGAGCAGTACTTC. Translated: CATSVTRNTCYEQYF.